Each of the 24 T cell receptor beta chains below was sequenced from the same sample in a study of OX40 agonist ivuxolimab in advanced cancers. Only in-frame clones appear in the TCRdb table, and some are missing; sequencing was by immunoSEQ multiplex PCR. The sample has fewer than 100,000 clones, approximately 83% seen once. Source: CD4+ or CD8+ T cells sorted from blood, taken in a trial of the OX40 agonist ivuxolimab. The receptors originated from an adult with an advanced solid tumor such as melanoma, head and neck, liver or kidney cancer.

CDR3 residues: CASTSRRGEQGYTF. The CDR3 bases are TGTGCCAGCACCTCCCGCAGGGGCGAACAGGGCTACACCTTC. The rearrangement links TRBV27 to TRBJ1-2; D is perhaps TRBD1 (6 bases). Trimming shortened V by 7 bases and J by 8 bases, and 20 bases separated the two germline ends. The germline V gene encodes CDR1 MNHEY and CDR2 SMNVEV (reference sequence). This CDR3 is 14 amino acids long.

The J gene is TRBJ1-1, the V gene TRBV6-5; D perhaps matches TRBD1 (6 bases). Trimming left V 5 bases short and J 8 bases short, with 18 bases between. The CDR3 is made up of 14 amino acids. Germline CDR1 MNHEY, CDR2 SVGAGI. The CDR3 nucleotides read TGTGCCAGCAGTCGAGGGAGGGGGGAAGTGGAAGCTTTCTTT. Translated: CASSRGRGEVEAFF.

The chain recombines TRBV11-3 with TRBJ1-1; D uncertain. Germline V CDR1 and CDR2: SGHNT, YENEEA. V lost 0 bases, J lost 1 base, and 3 bases lay in between. CDR3 length: 13 amino acids. The CDR3 region is CASSLDRNTEAFF. DNA for the CDR3: TGTGCCAGCAGCTTAGATAGGAACACTGAAGCTTTCTTT.

J is TRBJ1-1 and V is TRBV7-2, with D perhaps matching TRBD1 (6 bases). The CDR3 has 12 amino acids. Germline V lookup: CDR1 SGHTA, CDR2 FQGNSA. Trimming removed 2 bases at V and 10 bases at J, with 11 bases between. CDR3 sequence reads: CASSLRGVRAFF. CDR3 coding DNA: TGTGCCAGCAGCTTAAGGGGGGTAAGAGCTTTCTTT. Looking up the rest from reference TRBV7-2 and TRBJ1-1 gives the full variable domain: GAGVSQSPSNKVTEKGKDVELRCDPISGHTALYWYRQSLGQGLEFLIYFQGNSAPDKSGLPSDRFSAERTGGSVSTLTIQRTQQEDSAVYLCASSLRGVRAFFGQGTRLTVV.

CDR3 bases: TGTGCCAGTAGGACGGGGGGACGGTTTAATGAAAAACTGTTTTTT. Its translation: CASRTGGRFNEKLFF. The chain is built from TRBV19 and TRBJ1-4; possible D gene TRBD1, 5 bases. The CDR3 covers 15 residues. V gave up 6 bases and J gave up 4 bases, with 15 bases separating them. Germline V gene lookup returns CDR1 LNHDA and CDR2 SQIVND (reference sequence).

The rearrangement joins TRBV5-4 to TRBJ1-1; possibly TRBD1 for D (6 bases). The CDR3 is 15 residues long. Per the germline V gene, CDR1 is SGHNT and CDR2 is YYREEE (reference sequence). Trimming pared 2 bases from V and 3 bases from J, leaving 14 bases between. In nucleotides, the CDR3 is TGTGCCAGCAGCTTACAGGGTTTGGCATACACTGAAGCTTTCTTT. Translated: CASSLQGLAYTEAFF.

The chain employs TRBV5-4 and TRBJ1-1, with D possibly TRBD1 on 5 matching bases. The CDR3 extends over 15 amino acids. Trimming cost V 9 bases and J 1 base, with 19 bases left between them. CDR1 is SGHNT and CDR2 is YYREEE in the germline V gene (reference sequence). CDR3 sequence (DNA): TGTGCCACCTACCTACGGGGCGGGGAGAACACTGAAGCTTTCTTT. It yields the protein CATYLRGGENTEAFF.

This clone was counted a few times. The chain employs TRBV5-4 and TRBJ2-1; 13 bases map to TRBD2. Per germline, CDR1 SGHNT and CDR2 YYREEE (reference sequence). CDR3 length: 16 amino acids. The V segment lost 5 bases and the J segment 5 bases; nucleotides outside the gene matches: 7. The CDR3 is CASRPGLAGSDNEQFF. DNA of the CDR3: TGTGCCAGCAGGCCGGGACTAGCGGGGAGCGACAATGAGCAGTTCTTC. Based on the CDR3 plus reference TRBV5-4 and TRBJ2-1, the full variable domain is ETGVTQSPTHLIKTRGQQVTLRCSSQSGHNTVSWYQQALGQGPQFIFQYYREEENGRGNFPPRFSGLQFPNYSSELNVNALELDDSALYLCASRPGLAGSDNEQFFGPGTRLTVL.

J is TRBJ2-5 and V is TRBV7-3; a weak D match, TRBD2 (5 bases). Germline V gives CDR1 SGHTA, CDR2 FQGTGA. The V gene lost 4 bases and the J gene lost 3 bases, with 15 bases spanning the gap. The CDR3 consists of 15 residues. The CDR3 loop is CASSSVGVREETQYF. CDR3 coding DNA: TGTGCCAGCAGCTCGGTCGGGGTACGCGAAGAGACCCAGTACTTC.

The chain joins TRBV7-2 to TRBJ1-1, with D perhaps matching TRBD1 (5 bases). V was shortened by 4 bases and J by 1 base, with 7 bases between the two germline ends. In germline, CDR1 is SGHTA, CDR2 FQGNSA. This CDR3 has 13 amino acids. This CDR3 reads CASSYQGNTEAFF. The DNA of the CDR3 is TGTGCCAGCAGCTACCAGGGGAACACTGAAGCTTTCTTT.

The chain joins TRBV7-9 to TRBJ2-7, with 7 positions matching TRBD1. V dropped 5 bases and J dropped 3; count of bases not matched to a gene: 7. The germline V gene has CDR1 SEHNR and CDR2 FQNEAQ (reference sequence). The CDR3 runs to 14 residues. In DNA form, the CDR3 reads TGTGCCAGCAGCCCCGGGACAGCCCTCTACGAGCAGTACTTC. Translated: CASSPGTALYEQYF.

This clone occurred a few times. The chain carries TRBV19 and TRBJ1-1, with 7 positions matching TRBD1. The CDR3 consists of 13 residues. With V trimmed by 6 bases and J by 5 bases, 6 bases remained unmatched. Germline V gene lookup returns CDR1 LNHDA and CDR2 SQIVND (reference sequence). This chain's CDR3 is CASSEGARTEAFF. The CDR3 nucleotides are TGTGCCAGTAGCGAGGGGGCCCGGACTGAAGCTTTCTTT. Supplemented by reference TRBV19 and TRBJ1-1, the full variable domain reads DGGITQSPKYLFRKEGQNVTLSCEQNLNHDAMYWYRQDPGQGLRLIYYSQIVNDFQKGDIAEGYSVSREKKESFPLTVTSAQKNPTAFYLCASSEGARTEAFFGQGTRLTVV.

The chain links TRBV19 to TRBJ1-1; D is perhaps TRBD1 (6 bases). CDR3 size: 14 residues. The V and J ends lost 4 bases and 0 bases respectively, with 9 bases between them. Germline V CDR1 and CDR2: LNHDA, SQIVND (reference sequence). This chain's CDR3 is CASSNRDLNTEAFF. The CDR3 DNA is TGTGCCAGTAGTAACAGGGACTTGAACACTGAAGCTTTCTTT.

The chain is built from TRBV5-4 and TRBJ1-2, with D possibly matching TRBD1 (5 bases). Germline V CDR1 and CDR2: SGHNT, YYREEE (reference sequence). The CDR3 spans 15 residues. V lost 3 bases and J 3 bases, leaving 15 bases between the germline ends. CDR3 loop: CASSSDNSFDYGYTF. The CDR3 bases are TGTGCCAGCAGCTCGGACAACTCCTTTGACTATGGCTACACCTTC.

This chain connects TRBV19 to TRBJ2-4, with no clear D. The CDR3 covers 15 residues. Trimming cost V 8 bases and J 0 bases, with 14 bases left between them. Germline assignment: CDR1 LNHDA and CDR2 SQIVND (reference sequence). As DNA, the CDR3 is TGTGCCAGTCCACAGAAGTCCCTAGCCAAAAACATTCAGTACTTC. Its protein product is CASPQKSLAKNIQYF. The variable domain in full, completed from reference TRBV19 and TRBJ2-4, reads DGGITQSPKYLFRKEGQNVTLSCEQNLNHDAMYWYRQDPGQGLRLIYYSQIVNDFQKGDIAEGYSVSREKKESFPLTVTSAQKNPTAFYLCASPQKSLAKNIQYFGAGTRLSVL.

This clone turned up a few times. The rearrangement uses TRBV28 and TRBJ1-5; 7 nucleotides match TRBD1. Germline-derived CDR1 and CDR2 are MDHEN and SYDVKM. The CDR3 has 14 residues. V dropped 10 bases and J dropped 6; count of bases not matched to a gene: 12. The CDR3 is CAITPGQSAQPQHF. DNA for the CDR3: TGTGCCATCACACCGGGACAGTCAGCTCAGCCCCAGCATTTT.

In its sample, this clone was seen a few times. The chain recombines TRBV30 with TRBJ2-7; the D is unclear. CDR1 and CDR2 from the germline V gene are GTSNPN and SVGIG (reference sequence). Trimming cost V 3 bases and J 3 bases, with 9 bases left between them. The CDR3 has 12 residues. The CDR3 coding sequence is TGTGCCTGGAGCCCTCCTGACTACGAGCAGTACTTC. It yields the protein CAWSPPDYEQYF.

The J gene is TRBJ2-7, the V gene TRBV28; D not certain. The CDR3 totals 12 residues. Germline assignment: CDR1 MDHEN and CDR2 SYDVKM. Deletions cut 2 bases from V and 7 bases from J, with 9 bases between. CDR3 residues: CASSLGLQEQYF. The DNA for the CDR3 is TGTGCCAGCAGTTTAGGGTTGCAAGAGCAGTACTTC.

The chain is built from TRBV28 and TRBJ1-5, with D unresolved. There are 13 residues in the CDR3. Germline CDR1 and CDR2: MDHEN and SYDVKM. The V end was cut by 2 bases, the J end by 1 base, with 3 bases between. The CDR3: CASSLRSNQPQHF. The CDR3, as DNA: TGTGCCAGCAGTTTAAGGAGCAATCAGCCCCAGCATTTT.

The rearrangement links TRBV11-3 to TRBJ2-3, with D possibly matching TRBD1 (6 bases). Germline CDR1 reads SGHNT; CDR2 reads YENEEA. The germline V and J ends were trimmed by 7 bases and 2 bases, with 13 bases remaining between them. The CDR3 runs 14 residues. The chain's CDR3 is CASNDRTTTDTQYF. In DNA, the CDR3 is TGTGCCAGCAACGACAGGACAACCACAGATACGCAGTATTTT.

The chain carries TRBV7-3 and TRBJ2-2; D remains unclear. Trimming stripped 5 bases from V and 0 bases from J, with 10 bases between. The CDR3 covers 15 residues. CDR1 is SGHTA, CDR2 FQGTGA, per germline. CDR3 DNA: TGTGCCAGCAGCCAGACGGGCGCGAACACCGGGGAGCTGTTTTTT. Translating gives CASSQTGANTGELFF.

The rearrangement uses TRBV5-4 and TRBJ2-4; a weak D match, TRBD1 (6 bases). The CDR3 loop spans 15 amino acids. Trimming removed 1 base from V and 5 bases from J, with 13 bases in between. CDR1 SGHNT and CDR2 YYREEE come from the germline V gene (reference sequence). The CDR3 DNA is TGTGCCAGCAGCTTGTCCCCAGGGGACCAAAACATTCAGTACTTC. It yields the protein CASSLSPGDQNIQYF.

This chain links TRBV4-2 with TRBJ1-1; a possible D gene is TRBD1 (6 bases). Germline V gene data show CDR1 as LGHNA and CDR2 as YNFKEQ. Trimming stripped 2 bases from V and 5 bases from J, with 12 bases between. The CDR3 is 14 amino acids. The CDR3 DNA reads TGTGCCAGCAGCCAATCTGACCAGGGGACTGAAGCTTTCTTT. It specifies CASSQSDQGTEAFF.

The rearrangement links TRBV2 to TRBJ1-5, with 10 positions matching TRBD1. The CDR3 totals 15 residues. The germline gives CDR1 SNHLY, CDR2 FYNNEI. With V trimmed by 6 bases and J by 0 bases, 2 bases remained unmatched. CDR3: CASRGQGNSNQPQHF. The CDR3 coding sequence is TGTGCCAGCAGGGGACAGGGGAATAGCAATCAGCCCCAGCATTTT.